The clone carrying this T cell receptor (beta chain) was counted between two and nine times. These data come from a study of T cell repertoires in cytomegalovirus infection. Overall study: Indications came from public TCR beta signatures; they pointed to CMV infection and to a matching HLA type.

The germline V gene has CDR1 SEHNR and CDR2 FQNEAQ (reference sequence). This CDR3 contains 18 residues. V was clipped by 4 bases and J by 3 bases; unmatched bases: 16. TCRdb itself ran the reads through MiXCR, one entry per CDR3 protein. The repertoire holds roughly 150,000 distinct CDR3 sequences, with about a quarter as singletons. This rearrangement joins TRBV7-9 to TRBJ2-5, with 8 bases identical to TRBD1. The receptor was derived from a human donor in good health (CMV status not recorded). Some clones in this sample may be carry-over from other donors' samples. Specimen: PBMCs. CDR3 protein: CASSYILRVSGGEETQYF. In DNA, the CDR3 is TGTGCCAGCAGCTATATCCTAAGGGTATCAGGGGGCGAAGAGACCCAGTACTTC.